The 6 T cell receptor beta chains presented below share a single source sample, sequenced in a study of blood T cells in healthy people across ages. Using a J-beta primer mix together with a sample-barcoded 5' primer, a second PCR was run for about 6 to 11 cycles. TCRdb itself ran the 5' RACE reads through MiXCR, one entry per CDR3 protein. The top ten hold 23% of the sample, which has fewer than 2,000,000 distinct CDR3 sequences, 35% to 50% seen once. The specimen was blood. The receptors shown here come from a human donor in good health.

This clonotype was picked up a small number of times. This sequence joins TRBV21-1 and TRBJ2-5; no check of the table's D call, TRBD1, against the DNA was made. TRBV21-1 is an annotated pseudogene. The CDR3 totals 13 residues. The CDR3 DNA reads as TGTGCCAGCAGCAAAGGAGGTTGGGAGACCCAGTACTTC. Protein: CASSKGGWETQYF.

This clonotype was counted between two and nine times. In DNA, the CDR3 is TGTGCCAGCAGTTCTCTGGGCCTCCTTGGGGGAGCCAGCACAGATACGCAGTATTTT. This gives the protein CASSSLGLLGGASTDTQYF. The J gene is TRBJ2-3, the V gene TRBV27; D tentatively fits TRBD1 or TRBD2 (5 bases each). The CDR3 runs to 19 residues. Germline-derived CDR1 and CDR2 are MNHEY and SMNVEV (reference sequence). V shed 4 bases and J shed 0 bases, with 23 bases lying between them.

This clonotype was observed a handful of times. One end of the junction does not line up with germline, which may come from a read error. V and J are TRBV18 and TRBJ1-5; possible D gene TRBD1, 5 bases. CDR1 KGHSH and CDR2 LQKENI come from the germline V gene. CDR3 length: 14 residues. CDR3 coding DNA: TGTGCCAGCTCACCGATCGGGGGGGATCAGCCTCAGCATTTT. Protein product: CASSPIGGDQPQHF.

There are a few counts of this clonotype. The chain recombines TRBV7-2 with TRBJ1-5; no definite D call. Germline V lookup: CDR1 SGHTA, CDR2 FQGNSA. CDR3 length equals 14 residues. The V end was cut by 4 bases, the J end by 3 bases, with 10 bases between. Written as DNA, the CDR3 is TGTGCCAGCAGCTCACCGGGAGACAATCAGCCCCAGCATTTT. It is translated as CASSSPGDNQPQHF. Drawing the rest from reference TRBV7-2 and TRBJ1-5, the complete variable domain is GAGVSQSPSNKVTEKGKDVELRCDPISGHTALYWYRQSLGQGLEFLIYFQGNSAPDKSGLPSDRFSAERTGGSVSTLTIQRTQQEDSAVYLCASSSPGDNQPQHFGDGTRLSIL.

This chain connects TRBV11-3 to TRBJ2-1; perhaps TRBD2 as D (5 bases). The CDR3 is 14 residues long. Germline V gene data show CDR1 as SGHNT and CDR2 as YENEEA. Trimming removed 5 bases at V and 5 bases at J, with 13 bases between. The CDR3 protein is CASSPDSVNNEQFF. In DNA, the CDR3 is TGTGCCAGCAGCCCGGACTCCGTTAACAATGAGCAGTTCTTC.

As for this clonotype: Its ends do not fully match the called genes, so a read error is possible. The chain is built from TRBV4-1 and TRBJ2-4, with 8 bases matching TRBD1. The CDR3 runs to 18 residues. Germline V lookup: CDR1 MGHRA, CDR2 YSYEKL. CDR3 coding DNA: TGCGCCAGCAGCCAAGGGAAGGCCCGACAGGGGCTAAAAAACGTTCAGTACTTC. Encoded protein: CASSQGKARQGLKNVQYF.